These 3 T cell receptor beta chains share one sample of origin, sequenced in a study of blood T cell repertoires in COVID-19. The assay was immunoSEQ multiplex PCR, and TCRdb's table has in-frame clones only and misses some. The sample includes about 230,000 clones, about 85% of them seen just once. Sequenced sample: peripheral blood. All receptors derive from a middle-aged man with acute or convalescent COVID-19.

This rearrangement joins TRBV5-1 to TRBJ1-1, with D perhaps TRBD1 (5 bases). The V gene lost 7 bases and the J gene lost 5 bases, with 12 bases spanning the gap. In germline, CDR1 is SGHRS, CDR2 YFSETQ. CDR3 size: 12 residues. The CDR3: CASSGSVTEAFF. CDR3 DNA sequence: TGCGCCAGCTCAGGGTCTGTGACTGAAGCTTTCTTT.

The chain uses TRBV14 and TRBJ1-1; D is uncertain. Per the germline V gene, CDR1 is SGHDN and CDR2 is FVKESK. The CDR3 runs 15 residues. Trimming left V 0 bases short and J 1 base short, with 9 bases between. Here the CDR3 reads CASSQEARPNTEAFF. The CDR3 bases are TGTGCCAGCAGCCAAGAGGCCAGGCCGAACACTGAAGCTTTCTTT.

DNA for the CDR3: TGTGCCAGCAGTGAAGCTCCGGGACAGGGAGGCATTCAGTACTTC. It translates to CASSEAPGQGGIQYF. The rearrangement uses TRBV2 and TRBJ2-4, with 9 nucleotides matching TRBD1. CDR1 and CDR2 from the germline V gene are SNHLY and FYNNEI. V gave up 0 bases and J gave up 9 bases; unmatched junction bases: 6. The CDR3 has 15 residues.